The clone carrying this T cell receptor beta chain was seen ten or more times. Time point specified: newly diagnosed GD, antithyroid drugs for less than 3 months. Isolated PBMC RNA provided the starting material for the TCR library. This specimen comes from a study of regulatory T cells in long-lasting Graves disease. Library construction for TCR beta used iRepertoire HTBI primers and Arm-PCR of CDR3 regions. From the multiplex PCR reads, TCRdb called clonotypes with MiXCR, one entry per CDR3 protein. This table holds about 540,000 distinct CDR3 sequences, around an eighth found once. V dropped 2 bases and J dropped 6; count of bases not matched to a gene: 4. Germline CDR1 MNHEY, CDR2 SMNVEV (reference sequence). The CDR3 loop spans 14 amino acids. This same sample was also part of a study on T cells in Graves' hyperthyroidism and ophthalmopathy.

This clonotype originated in a man aged 25-45 years with Graves disease. The sample consisted of peripheral blood mononuclear cells (PBMCs), taken at new diagnosis, from a patient treated with antithyroid drugs. The chain combines TRBV27 with TRBJ2-1; TRBD1 matches 7 bases. The CDR3 loop reads CASSLADRVNEQFF. In DNA form, the CDR3 reads TGTGCCAGCAGTTTAGCCGACAGGGTCAATGAGCAGTTCTTC.